This TCR beta chain was recorded in a study of cytomegalovirus exposure and HLA in healthy donors. Study results and limitations: In a later analysis, TCR beta V- and J-gene trimming showed a link to a missense DCLRE1C variant. Despite most TCR sequences being rare, some public TCRs occurred in many donors.

The PCR employed 60 Vbeta primers together with 13 Jbeta primers. In the authors' workflow: There were tens of millions of unique TCR beta chains by a later count, and 10 million to 12 million of them were shared. Assay used: immunoSEQ multiplex PCR; TCRdb lists only in-frame clones, some missing. The V and J calls and the clone size are those of that table, but D and trimming were determined from the DNA. The repertoire has roughly 100,000 clones, roughly three quarters of them found once; the top ten carry about a tenth. On this clone itself: What it recognizes is unknown.

Germline lookup yields CDR1 SGHVS and CDR2 FNYEAQ. Germline trimming cut 1 base from V and 3 bases from J; bases unmatched to any gene: 2. The CDR3 extends over 15 amino acids. The material sequenced was PBMCs. The sequence derives from a woman younger than 30 in good health and CMV-seropositive. V gene TRBV7-6 combines with J gene TRBJ1-3; 8 bases are shared with TRBD1. The CDR3, as DNA: TGTGCCAGCAGCTTAGTAGGGACAGGTGGAAACACCATATATTTT. Amino acids: CASSLVGTGGNTIYF.